The 9 T cell receptor beta chains in this list originate from one sample, sequenced in a study of shared clonotypes between healthy human individuals. Profiled with immunoSEQ multiplex PCR; TCRdb holds only in-frame clones, not every one. The data show hundreds of thousands of clones, around 77% seen once. The specimen was PBMCs. All receptors come from a woman between 35 and 50 years old in good health. Some clones in this sample may be carry-over from other donors' samples.

Remarks on this clone: A far larger clone is just one base off, so this is likely a read error. V usage is TRBV5-1 and J usage is TRBJ2-5; 7 bases line up with TRBD1. This CDR3 has 16 residues. Per germline, CDR1 SGHRS and CDR2 YFSETQ. The CDR3 here is CASSLDVTGIQEAQYF. The DNA of the CDR3 is TGCGCCAGCAGCTTGGACGTGACAGGGATCCAAGAGGCCCAGTACTTC.

The chain joins TRBV11-2 to TRBJ2-2; possible D gene TRBD1, 8 bases. CDR1 is SGHAT, CDR2 FQNNGV, per germline. Trimming removed 3 bases from V and 4 bases from J, with 12 bases in between. The CDR3 is 15 amino acids. CDR3 region: CASSLHRGGTGELFF. The CDR3 DNA reads as TGTGCCAGCAGCTTGCACAGGGGGGGCACCGGGGAGCTGTTTTTT.

On this clone: A far larger clone lies a single base away; this is likely a read error. The CDR3 DNA is TGTGCCAGCAGCTTAGCCCCTCTGGGTGCGCAGTATTTT. It yields the protein CASSLAPLGAQYF. The rearrangement links TRBV7-3 to TRBJ2-3; D ambiguous. CDR1 and CDR2 (germline): SGHTA, FQGTGA. This CDR3 region has 13 residues. With 2 bases removed from V and 10 bases from J, the gap between germline ends came to 13 bases.

The chain employs TRBV21-1 and TRBJ1-5; TRBD1 is the table's D call, not checked against the DNA. TRBV21-1 is a known pseudogene. The CDR3 runs to 13 residues. The chain's CDR3 is CARKTGFGQPQHF. CDR3 in DNA: TGTGCCCGAAAGACAGGGTTTGGACAGCCCCAGCATTTT.

The chain carries TRBV5-4 and TRBJ2-5; 8 bases are shared with TRBD2. Germline values: CDR1 SGHNT, CDR2 YYREEE (reference sequence). V was clipped by 7 bases and J by 5 bases; unmatched bases: 13. The CDR3 length is 15 residues. The CDR3 nucleotides read TGTGCCAGCGCCCAACGGGCGGGAGGTCGGGAGACCCAGTACTTC. Its protein product is CASAQRAGGRETQYF.

The chain links TRBV5-1 to TRBJ2-5, with 8 positions matching TRBD1. The CDR3 spans 13 residues. V was clipped by 5 bases and J by 5 bases; unmatched bases: 5. Germline CDR1 SGHRS, CDR2 YFSETQ. The CDR3 region is CASRPGGSETQYF. The DNA of the CDR3 is TGCGCCAGCAGGCCAGGGGGCTCGGAGACCCAGTACTTC. Using reference TRBV5-1 and TRBJ2-5 for the parts outside the CDR3, the full variable domain is KAGVTQTPRYLIKTRGQQVTLSCSPISGHRSVSWYQQTPGQGLQFLFEYFSETQRNKGNFPGRFSGRQFSNSRSEMNVSTLELGDSALYLCASRPGGSETQYFGPGTRLLVL.

The chain combines TRBV18 with TRBJ1-1; the D is unclear. CDR3 size: 12 residues. Trimming cost V 3 bases and J 3 bases, with 5 bases left between them. Per the germline V gene, CDR1 is KGHSH and CDR2 is LQKENI. The CDR3 region has the DNA TGTGCCAGCTCACCTATCGACACTGAAGCTTTCTTT. Translation gives CASSPIDTEAFF. The full variable domain, completed using reference TRBV18 and TRBJ1-1, is NAGVMQNPRHLVRRRGQEARLRCSPMKGHSHVYWYRQLPEEGLKFMVYLQKENIIDESGMPKERFSAEFPKEGPSILRIQQVVRGDSAAYFCASSPIDTEAFFGQGTRLTVV.

The V call is TRBV18, the J call TRBJ2-7; 11 bases map to TRBD2. Per germline, CDR1 KGHSH and CDR2 LQKENI. This CDR3 region has 15 residues. V lost 4 bases, J lost 6 bases, and 8 bases stayed unmatched. In nucleotides, the CDR3 is TGTGCCAGCTCACAGGGACTAGCGGACTCACCCGAGCAGTACTTC. As protein: CASSQGLADSPEQYF.

The chain joins TRBV19 to TRBJ2-7; TRBD2 is a possible D gene (6 bases). The V gene's germline CDR1 is LNHDA and CDR2 SQIVND (reference sequence). The V and J ends lost 6 bases and 0 bases respectively, with 15 bases between them. The CDR3 is 15 amino acids. The CDR3 here is CASSSLSGLSYEQYF. In DNA form, the CDR3 reads TGTGCCAGTAGCTCACTAAGCGGGCTCTCCTACGAGCAGTACTTC.